This T cell receptor (beta chain) was retrieved from a study of cytomegalovirus exposure and HLA in healthy donors. V lost 6 bases to trimming and J lost 3 bases, with 9 bases between them. This CDR3 has 12 residues. Germline lookup yields CDR1 MNHEY and CDR2 SVGAGI. Generated by immunoSEQ multiplex PCR, the TCRdb table keeps only in-frame clones and is missing some. Of about 54,000 clones detected, about 92% appear once; the ten largest clones hold around 8.4%. This sequence originates from a woman younger than 30 in good health and CMV-seropositive. The source material was PBMCs. The chain is built from TRBV6-5 and TRBJ2-7; D unresolved. CDR3 sequence (DNA): TGTGCCAGCAGCCCTGGTAGCTACGAGCAGTACTTC. Its protein product is CASSPGSYEQYF.